One T cell receptor beta chain is described in this entry. Its target is not known. This record comes from a study of cytomegalovirus exposure and HLA in healthy donors. General study results and limits: HLA restriction was apparent for most CMV-associated TCR beta chains in a later analysis. TCR beta chains associated with HLA were, in a later analysis, more clonally expanded than equally common others. A later analysis linked a missense DCLRE1C variant to TCR beta V- and J-gene trimming. Cytomegalovirus status, reportedly, was diagnosed with high specificity and sensitivity by the classifier.

The PCR made use of 60 Vbeta and 13 Jbeta primers. Measured with immunoSEQ multiplex PCR; TCRdb has only the in-frame clones, and not every one. This sample carries about 130,000 clones, 65% to 90% of them seen once, and the ten largest clones take approximately 2.5%. The ends lost 8 bases at V and 6 bases at J; junction bases unmatched: 10. The CDR3 totals 15 residues. Germline loops: CDR1 MNHNS, CDR2 SASEGT. The chain couples TRBV6-1 to TRBJ2-2; TRBD1 matches 9 bases. The source of this sequence is a man in his forties or fifties in good health and CMV-seronegative. Sequenced: PBMCs. The CDR3 region is CASRGQGFGAGELFF. Written as DNA, the CDR3 is TGTGCCAGCCGCGGACAGGGGTTTGGCGCCGGGGAGCTGTTTTTT.